Following are 15 T cell receptor beta chains from one sample sequenced in a study of quantifying T cell responses using KT2 cells. Study background: cDNA was made from DNase-treated RNA using alpha and beta constant primers.

The cDNA 3' end received a ligated oligonucleotide with a UMI. First-round PCR used around 4 cycles and beta primers RC1.1 and RC1.2 covering TRBC1 and TRBC2. TCRdb redid the calling of the UMI-ligation and nested PCR reads with MiXCR, one entry per CDR3 protein. This sample has more than 55,000 distinct CDR3 sequences; 12% occur once, and the top ten carry about 9%. Sequenced material: PBMCs spiked with cells of the T cell clone KT2. These receptors originate from a human donor.

This clonotype was observed many times. V is TRBV12-3 or TRBV12-4 and J is TRBJ1-2, with D tentatively TRBD1 (5 bases). Trimming shortened V by 4 bases and J by 3 bases, and 15 bases separated the two germline ends. This CDR3 comprises 15 residues. The CDR3 DNA follows: TGTGCCAGCAGTTGGAGGCTCAGGGAGCACTATGGCTACACCTTC. Translating it yields CASSWRLREHYGYTF.

There are many counts of this clonotype. The V gene is TRBV27, the J gene TRBJ2-4, with TRBD1 matching over 8 bases. This CDR3 contains 15 residues. V trimming: 5 bases; J trimming: 3 bases; junction bases outside the gene matches: 6. Germline loops: CDR1 MNHEY, CDR2 SMNVEV (reference sequence). The CDR3 reads CASSLLGTGKNIQYF. The DNA of the CDR3 is TGTGCCAGCAGTCTATTAGGGACAGGCAAAAACATTCAGTACTTC.

CDR3 DNA sequence: TGCGCCAGCGGCTCCTTGGTAGGGGGCCAGGACGAGCAGTACTTC. Translated: CASGSLVGGQDEQYF. V and J are TRBV5-1 and TRBJ2-7; 7 bases are shared with TRBD1. V was pared by 7 bases and J by 5 bases, with 15 bases of the junction left unmatched. Germline CDR1 and CDR2: SGHRS and YFSETQ. The CDR3 is 15 residues long.

On this clonotype: The junction does not match germline at one end; this may be a read error. The chain combines TRBV15 with TRBJ2-7, with D perhaps TRBD1 or TRBD2 (5 bases each). The CDR3 is 15 residues long. Germline V gives CDR1 LNHNV, CDR2 YYDKDF (reference sequence). The CDR3 DNA sequence: TGTGCCACCAGCAGAGTTCGGGGCAGTTCCTACGAGCAGCACTTC. Translation gives CATSRVRGSSYEQHF.

This clonotype was seen many times. The rearrangement uses TRBV12-3 or TRBV12-4 and TRBJ1-3, with 8 bases identical to TRBD1. The CDR3 length is 16 residues. The J segment lost 0 bases and the V segment lost 5 bases, leaving 6 bases of the junction unmatched. CDR3 in amino acids: CASSKSTGGSGNTIYF. CDR3 bases: TGTGCCAGCAGTAAGAGTACAGGGGGCTCTGGAAACACCATATATTTT.

This clonotype has a handful of counts. J is TRBJ1-5 and V is TRBV12-3 or TRBV12-4; maybe TRBD1 (5 bases). The V and J ends lost 5 bases and 1 base respectively, with 15 bases between them. The CDR3 sequence is 16 residues long. CDR3 coding DNA: TGTGCCAGCAGTCCCGAGGCCGGGGGAAGCAATCAGCCCCAGCATTTT. Translation gives CASSPEAGGSNQPQHF.

This clonotype occurred a few times. The gene calls are TRBV9 and TRBJ1-1; unclear D gene. Germline CDR1 and CDR2: SGDLS and YYNGEE. The CDR3 covers 13 residues. Trimming cost V 0 bases and J 1 base, with 4 bases left between them. CDR3 in amino acids: CASSVGANTEAFF. The CDR3, as DNA: TGTGCCAGCAGCGTAGGCGCGAACACTGAAGCTTTCTTT.

In this sample, this clonotype turned up many times. The chain couples TRBV11-2 to TRBJ2-7; a possible D gene is TRBD2 (6 bases). V gave up 0 bases and J gave up 6 bases, with 18 bases separating them. This CDR3 is 16 amino acids long. Germline CDR1 SGHAT, CDR2 FQNNGV. The CDR3 region is CASSLESWRGALEQYF. CDR3 in DNA: TGTGCCAGCAGCTTAGAGTCGTGGCGGGGAGCCCTCGAGCAGTACTTC.

In its sample, this clonotype was seen many times. V usage is TRBV6-2 or TRBV6-3 and J usage is TRBJ1-5; D remains ambiguous. CDR3 size: 15 residues. Trimming stripped 7 bases from V and 0 bases from J, with 13 bases between. The germline V gene encodes CDR1 MNHEY and CDR2 SVGEGT. CDR3 sequence (DNA): TGTGCCAGCACCAAACCTGCGGATAGCAATCAGCCCCAGCATTTT. The encoded protein is CASTKPADSNQPQHF.

This clonotype came up many times. This chain uses TRBV12-3 or TRBV12-4 with TRBJ2-4; 10 nucleotides agree with TRBD1. The V segment lost 0 bases and the J segment 0 bases; nucleotides outside the gene matches: 2. The CDR3 has 17 residues. For the CDR3, the DNA is TGTGCCAGCAGTTTAGCGGGACAGGGGTTAGCCAAAAACATTCAGTACTTC. This codes for CASSLAGQGLAKNIQYF.

The gene calls are TRBV24-1 and TRBJ1-1; the D is unclear. The CDR3 spans 12 residues. V lost 5 bases to trimming and J lost 5 bases, with 8 bases between them. CDR1 and CDR2 (germline): KGHDR, SFDVKD. The CDR3 sequence is CATSGSGTEAFF. CDR3 coding DNA: TGTGCCACCAGTGGGAGTGGAACTGAAGCTTTCTTT.

The chain uses TRBV20-1 and TRBJ2-5; D is possibly TRBD2 (6 bases). The CDR3 is 13 residues long. Germline CDR1 reads DFQATT; CDR2 reads SNEGSKA (reference sequence). Trimming stripped 3 bases from V and 1 base from J, with 9 bases between. For the CDR3, the DNA is TGCAGTGCTAGGCGGGGACTCCAAGAGACCCAGTACTTC. Translation: CSARRGLQETQYF.

This clonotype was detected ten times or more. V and J are TRBV20-1 and TRBJ1-1, with a possible D match to TRBD1 (6 bases). The ends were cut back, 0 bases at V and 0 bases at J, with 14 bases in the middle. The CDR3 sequence is 16 residues long. Germline V gives CDR1 DFQATT, CDR2 SNEGSKA (reference sequence). The CDR3 here is CSARETGHFMNTEAFF. DNA for the CDR3: TGCAGTGCTAGAGAGACGGGACATTTCATGAACACTGAAGCTTTCTTT.

This rearrangement joins TRBV27 to TRBJ2-5; D perhaps matches TRBD2 (5 bases). The CDR3 is made up of 17 amino acids. Per germline, CDR1 MNHEY and CDR2 SMNVEV (reference sequence). Trimming removed 5 bases at V and 1 base at J, with 20 bases between. CDR3 nucleotide sequence: TGTGCCAGCAGTCGAGCGGCTTGGTCGGTGGCCCAAGAGACCCAGTACTTC. It encodes CASSRAAWSVAQETQYF.

This clonotype came up many times. The rearrangement joins TRBV15 to TRBJ2-1; D might be TRBD1 (6 bases). The CDR3 length is 16 residues. CDR1 is LNHNV and CDR2 is YYDKDF in the germline V gene (reference sequence). Trimming took 0 bases from V and 12 from J, leaving 21 bases between them. CDR3: CATSRDSTRQQGRQFF. The DNA of the CDR3 is TGTGCCACCAGCAGAGACTCAACACGACAACAGGGTCGGCAGTTCTTC.